Below are 11 T cell receptor beta chains sequenced from a single sample in a study of early T cells in non-severe SARS-CoV-2 infection. TCRdb used MiXCR to reprocess the 5' RACE reads, holding one entry per CDR3 protein. The sample shows approximately 35,000 distinct CDR3 sequences, approximately 6.9% of them seen only once. Sequencing was performed on whole blood. The receptors originated from an adult who was a healthcare worker with PCR-confirmed SARS-CoV-2 infection or an uninfected control (not recorded which).

This clonotype was counted many times. This chain connects TRBV28 to TRBJ2-7; D unclear. Trimming removed 2 bases from V and 2 bases from J, with 10 bases in between. The CDR3 sequence is 14 residues long. CDR1 and CDR2 (germline): MDHEN, SYDVKM. CDR3 sequence: CASSLVGETYEQYF. The CDR3 DNA sequence: TGTGCCAGCAGTTTAGTCGGCGAGACCTACGAGCAGTACTTC. The entire variable domain, with the rest obtained from reference TRBV28 and TRBJ2-7, is as follows: DVKVTQSSRYLVKRTGEKVFLECVQDMDHENMFWYRQDPGLGLRLIYFSYDVKMKEKGDIPEGYSVSREKKERFSLILESASTNQTSMYLCASSLVGETYEQYFGPGTRLTVT.

The chain combines TRBV5-1 with TRBJ2-5; 16 bases are shared with TRBD2. This CDR3 contains 18 residues. Losses at the gene ends were 6 bases for V and 8 bases for J; bases not matched to a gene: 16. Germline loops: CDR1 SGHRS, CDR2 YFSETQ. CDR3 in DNA: TGCGCCAGCAACCCAGGGACTAGCGGGAGGGCCCGGTTCTCCACCCAGTACTTC. Translation: CASNPGTSGRARFSTQYF.

This clonotype came up many times. The chain has TRBV28 and TRBJ1-2; D may be TRBD1 (5 bases). Trimming cost V 6 bases and J 7 bases, with 18 bases left between them. Germline CDR1 and CDR2: MDHEN and SYDVKM. This CDR3 is 14 amino acids long. CDR3 amino acids: CASSSQGSGTGYTF. The CDR3, as DNA: TGTGCCAGCAGCTCTCAGGGTTCGGGGACTGGCTACACCTTC.

This clonotype showed up many times. The V and J genes are TRBV11-2 and TRBJ2-1; TRBD2 aligns across 10 bases. From germline, CDR1 is SGHAT and CDR2 FQNNGV. The CDR3 totals 15 residues. The V and J ends lost 5 bases and 5 bases, in that order; junction bases with no gene match: 6. The CDR3 here is CASSSRTSGHNEQFF. CDR3 nucleotides: TGTGCCAGCAGCAGTCGGACTAGCGGACACAATGAGCAGTTCTTC.

This clonotype was detected a few times. This chain links TRBV20-1 with TRBJ1-5; 7 bases agree with TRBD1. The CDR3 loop spans 14 amino acids. The V gene end was trimmed by 5 bases and the J gene end by 6 bases; junction bases not matched to a gene: 10. The germline gives CDR1 DFQATT, CDR2 SNEGSKA (reference sequence). The CDR3 protein is CSAPRGAGGQPQHF. The CDR3 DNA sequence: TGCAGTGCTCCACGAGGGGCAGGGGGTCAGCCCCAGCATTTT.

This chain joins TRBV30 and TRBJ1-1; the D gene is possibly TRBD1 (6 bases). Per germline, CDR1 GTSNPN and CDR2 SVGIG (reference sequence). This CDR3 has 14 residues. Trimming pared 0 bases from V and 4 bases from J, leaving 12 bases between. CDR3: CAWSVTQGTTEAFF. Here the CDR3 DNA reads TGTGCCTGGAGTGTCACTCAGGGGACCACTGAAGCTTTCTTT.

This clonotype is labeled as medium-sized. This rearrangement joins TRBV12-3 or TRBV12-4 to TRBJ2-7, with D unresolved. The CDR3 sequence is 14 residues long. The V gene lost 6 bases and the J gene lost 2 bases, with 14 bases spanning the gap. The CDR3 nucleotides read TGTGCCAGCAGCTTCCTCAAGCGCCCCTACGAGCAGTACTTC. Translating gives CASSFLKRPYEQYF.

This clonotype appeared a few times. This rearrangement joins TRBV30 to TRBJ1-1, with unresolved D. Germline V gives CDR1 GTSNPN, CDR2 SVGIG (reference sequence). V lost 3 bases and J lost 5, with 10 bases in between. This CDR3 contains 12 residues. For the CDR3, the DNA is TGTGCCTGGAGCAGAGGTTGGACTGAAGCTTTCTTT. Protein: CAWSRGWTEAFF.

V usage is TRBV4-1 and J usage is TRBJ2-7; D is perhaps TRBD2 (5 bases). The germline V and J ends were trimmed by 0 bases and 2 bases, with 11 bases remaining between them. CDR3 length: 15 amino acids. Germline loops: CDR1 MGHRA, CDR2 YSYEKL. CDR3 amino acids: CASSQERGNTYEQYF. In nucleotides, the CDR3 is TGCGCCAGCAGCCAAGAACGGGGTAATACCTACGAGCAGTACTTC.

As to this clonotype: The junction departs from germline at one end; a sequencing error may be responsible. This chain connects TRBV20-1 to TRBJ2-3; 13 nucleotides match TRBD2. This CDR3 is built from 15 residues. The germline V gene encodes CDR1 DFQATT and CDR2 SNEGSKA (reference sequence). The DNA of the CDR3 is TGCAGTGCTACCGCGACTAGCGGGAGGTCAGACACGCAGTATTTT. Its translation is CSATATSGRSDTQYF.

This clonotype was counted ten times or more. This chain joins TRBV11-2 and TRBJ2-1; 10 nucleotides match TRBD2. The CDR3 consists of 16 residues. J lost 9 bases, V lost 5 bases, and 13 bases had no gene match. CDR1 and CDR2 (germline): SGHAT, FQNNGV. This CDR3 reads CASSIEPSGSYSEQFF. In DNA, the CDR3 is TGTGCCAGCAGCATCGAACCTAGCGGGAGTTATAGTGAGCAGTTCTTC.